This TCR beta chain was captured by sequencing in a study of T cells in Graves' hyperthyroidism and ophthalmopathy. This clonotype turned up a few times. The CDR3 regions of TCR beta were amplified from RNA transcripts. The primer set for the first-round RT-PCR of the TCR CDR3 was HTBI. TCRdb used MiXCR to reprocess the multiplex PCR reads, holding one entry per CDR3 protein. Of about 620,000 distinct CDR3 sequences detected, 16% appear once; the ten largest clones hold 3.8%. This CDR3 has 11 residues. Trimming took off 3 bases at V and 15 bases at J, with 14 bases between the two ends. Germline V gene sequence: CDR1 GTSNPN, CDR2 SVGIG (reference sequence).

The gene calls are TRBV30 and TRBJ1-4; D is ambiguous. The sequencing sample was made of blood. This TCR was sampled from a woman aged 30 to 39 with Graves' hyperthyroidism. The chain's CDR3 is CAWRGGGRVFF. The CDR3 DNA reads TGTGCCTGGAGGGGCGGAGGAAGGGTGTTTTTT.